Sequencing of this TCR beta chain was carried out in a study of OX40 agonist ivuxolimab in advanced cancers. V dropped 2 bases and J dropped 1 base, with 5 bases sitting between them. This CDR3 has 14 residues. Per germline, CDR1 MDHEN and CDR2 SYDVKM. Sequencing was performed with immunoSEQ multiplex PCR; in TCRdb, only in-frame clones are kept and a portion is missing. The sample shows 85,000 to 100,000 clones, 87% of them seen only once. This chain uses TRBV28 with TRBJ2-2, with D unresolved. This specimen consisted of CD4+ or CD8+ T cells sorted from blood, obtained in a trial of the OX40 agonist ivuxolimab. This clonotype was sampled from an adult with an advanced solid tumor such as melanoma, head and neck, liver or kidney cancer. CDR3 nucleotides: TGTGCCAGCAGTTTACTACTGAACACCGGGGAGCTGTTTTTT. It yields the protein CASSLLLNTGELFF.